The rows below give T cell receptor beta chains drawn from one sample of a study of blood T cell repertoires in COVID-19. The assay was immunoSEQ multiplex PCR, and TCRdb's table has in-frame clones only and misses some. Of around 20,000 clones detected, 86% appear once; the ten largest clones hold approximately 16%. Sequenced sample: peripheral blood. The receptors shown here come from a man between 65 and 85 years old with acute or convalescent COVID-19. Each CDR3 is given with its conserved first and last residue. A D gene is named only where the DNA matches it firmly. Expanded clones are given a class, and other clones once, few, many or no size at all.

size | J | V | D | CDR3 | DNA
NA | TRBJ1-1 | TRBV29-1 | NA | CSVGQGGEAFF | TGCAGCGTTGGGCAAGGAGGTGAAGCTTTCTTT
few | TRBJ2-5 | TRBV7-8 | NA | CASSLTGEETQYF | TGTGCCAGCAGCTTAACGGGGGAAGAGACCCAGTACTTC
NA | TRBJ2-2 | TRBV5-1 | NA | CASSREGTHSTGELFF | TGCGCCAGCAGCCGGGAAGGGACACACTCCACCGGGGAGCTGTTTTTT
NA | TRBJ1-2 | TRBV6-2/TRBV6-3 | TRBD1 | CASSYSGTAYYGYTF | TGTGCCAGCAGTTACTCCGGGACAGCCTACTATGGCTACACCTTC
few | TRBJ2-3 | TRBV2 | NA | CASHQRLADTQYF | TGTGCCAGCCACCAGAGGTTAGCAGATACGCAGTATTTT
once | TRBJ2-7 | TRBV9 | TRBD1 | CASSVEAGGRYEQYF | TGTGCCAGCAGCGTAGAGGCAGGGGGCAGGTACGAGCAGTACTTC
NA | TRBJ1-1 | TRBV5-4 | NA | CASSPWEGNTEAFF | TGTGCCAGCAGCCCGTGGGAGGGGAACACTGAAGCTTTCTTT
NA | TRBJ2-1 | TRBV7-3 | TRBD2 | CASSQNAGDEQFF | TGTGCCAGCAGTCAGAACGCGGGGGATGAGCAGTTCTTC
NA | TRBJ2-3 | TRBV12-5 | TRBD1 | CASGWGQGADTQYF | TGTGCTAGTGGCTGGGGACAGGGAGCCGATACGCAGTATTTT
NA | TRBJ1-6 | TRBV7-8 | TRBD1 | CASTLAGTENSPLHF | TGTGCCAGCACCCTCGCCGGGACAGAGAATTCACCCCTCCACTTT
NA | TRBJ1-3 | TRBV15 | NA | CATSSGYRDSGNTIYF | TGTGCCACCAGCAGTGGATACAGAGACTCTGGAAACACCATATATTTT
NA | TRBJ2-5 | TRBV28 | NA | CASRVGGETQYF | TGTGCCAGCAGGGTCGGCGGAGAGACCCAGTACTTC
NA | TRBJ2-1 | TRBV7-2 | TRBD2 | CASSSLAVAGRDNEQFF | TGTGCCAGCAGCTCGCTAGCTGTTGCGGGGAGGGACAATGAGCAGTTCTTC
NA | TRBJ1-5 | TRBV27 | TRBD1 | CASSLSAGGSNQPQHF | TGTGCCAGCAGTTTATCGGCAGGGGGGAGCAATCAGCCCCAGCATTTT
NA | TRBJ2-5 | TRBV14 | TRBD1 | CASSQDYRFPGGEETQYF | TGTGCCAGCAGCCAAGATTATCGGTTTCCAGGGGGCGAGGAGACCCAGTACTTC
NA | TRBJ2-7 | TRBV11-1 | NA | CASSLNAGAVSYEQYF | TGTGCCAGCTCCTTAAATGCAGGGGCGGTTTCCTACGAGCAGTACTTC
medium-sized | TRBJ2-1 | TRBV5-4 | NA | CASSLTSSSYNEQFF | TGTGCCAGCAGCTTGACTAGCAGTTCCTACAATGAGCAGTTCTTC
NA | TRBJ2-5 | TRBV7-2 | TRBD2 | CASSISVLAGYKETQYF | TGTGCCAGCAGCATTAGTGTACTAGCGGGGTACAAAGAGACCCAGTACTTC
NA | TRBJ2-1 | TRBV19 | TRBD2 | CASSPMRGTSAKNEQFF | TGTGCCAGTAGTCCCATGCGAGGGACTAGCGCGAAGAATGAGCAGTTCTTC
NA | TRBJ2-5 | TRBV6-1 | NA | CASSEAAVQETQYF | TGTGCCAGCAGTGAAGCGGCAGTACAAGAGACCCAGTACTTC
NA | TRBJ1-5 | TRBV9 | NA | CASSVGGPNQPQHF | TGTGCCAGCAGCGTAGGGGGGCCTAATCAGCCCCAGCATTTT
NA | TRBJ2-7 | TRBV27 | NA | CASSLKWDTAYEQYF | TGTGCCAGCAGTTTAAAGTGGGACACAGCCTACGAGCAGTACTTC
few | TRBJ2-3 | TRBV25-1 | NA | CASSGLASTDTQYF | TGTGCCAGCAGTGGTCTAGCGAGCACAGATACGCAGTATTTT
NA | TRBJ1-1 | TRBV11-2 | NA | CASSLDLQGRSFF | TGTGCCAGCAGCTTAGATCTTCAGGGCAGGTCTTTCTTT
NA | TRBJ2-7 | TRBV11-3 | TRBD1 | CASSLTRQGHEQYF | TGTGCCAGCAGCCTAACTCGACAGGGTCACGAGCAGTACTTC
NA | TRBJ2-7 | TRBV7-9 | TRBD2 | CASSPIWPSGRIKQYF | TGTGCCAGCAGCCCAATTTGGCCTAGCGGGCGTATTAAGCAGTACTTC
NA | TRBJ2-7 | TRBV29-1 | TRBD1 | CSVKQGAYYEQYF | TGCAGCGTAAAACAGGGGGCTTACTACGAGCAGTACTTC
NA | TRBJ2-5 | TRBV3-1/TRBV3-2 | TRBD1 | CASSQRPGQEETQYF | TGTGCCAGCAGCCAAAGACCGGGACAGGAAGAGACCCAGTACTTC
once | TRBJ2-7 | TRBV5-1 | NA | CASSPQSSSYEQYF | TGCGCCAGCAGCCCCCAATCCAGTTCCTACGAGCAGTACTTC
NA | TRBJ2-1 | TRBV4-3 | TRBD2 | CASSRGLGYNEQFF | TGCGCCAGCAGCCGGGGACTAGGCTACAATGAGCAGTTCTTC
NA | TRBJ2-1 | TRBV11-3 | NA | CASSLVATNNEQFF | TGTGCCAGCAGCTTAGTGGCGACTAACAATGAGCAGTTCTTC
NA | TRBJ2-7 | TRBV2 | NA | CASSPNRDSYEQYF | TGTGCCAGCAGCCCAAACCGGGACTCCTACGAGCAGTACTTC
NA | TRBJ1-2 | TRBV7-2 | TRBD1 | CASSPGTGNLYTF | TGTGCTAGCAGTCCCGGGACAGGGAATCTCTACACCTTC
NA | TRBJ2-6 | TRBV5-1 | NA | CASSQPGQRSSGANVLTF | TGCGCCAGCAGCCAGCCAGGACAGAGAAGCTCTGGGGCCAACGTCCTGACTTTC
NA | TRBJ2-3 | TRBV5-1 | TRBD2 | CASSLLAGTDTQYF | TGCGCCAGCAGCTTACTAGCGGGAACAGATACGCAGTATTTT
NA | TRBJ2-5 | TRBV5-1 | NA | CASSLGAGGTETQYF | TGCGCCAGCAGCTTGGGGGCAGGTGGTACGGAGACCCAGTACTTC
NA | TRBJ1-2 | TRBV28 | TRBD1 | CASSSAVDRAALHGYTF | TGTGCCAGCAGTTCCGCAGTGGACAGGGCCGCCCTTCATGGCTACACCTTC
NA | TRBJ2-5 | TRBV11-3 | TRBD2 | CASSPGEGGTQYF | TGTGCCAGCAGCCCTGGGGAGGGAGGGACCCAGTACTTC
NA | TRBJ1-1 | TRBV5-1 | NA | CASSLFVNTEAFF | TGCGCCAGCAGCTTGTTCGTGAACACTGAAGCTTTCTTT
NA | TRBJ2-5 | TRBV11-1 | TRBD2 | CASSLIGAGAETQYF | TGTGCCAGCAGCTTAATCGGAGCGGGGGCAGAGACCCAGTACTTC
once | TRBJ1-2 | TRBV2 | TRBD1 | CASRGDSDYGYTF | TGTGCCAGCAGGGGGGACAGCGACTATGGCTACACCTTC
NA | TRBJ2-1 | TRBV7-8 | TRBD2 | CASSFAGTRSYNEQFF | TGTGCCAGCAGCTTCGCCGGGACTAGATCCTACAATGAGCAGTTCTTC
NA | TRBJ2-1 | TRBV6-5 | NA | CASSYGSGEQFF | TGTGCCAGCAGTTACGGCTCAGGTGAGCAGTTCTTC
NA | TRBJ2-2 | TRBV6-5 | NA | CASHRGGGELFF | TGTGCCAGCCATCGAGGCGGCGGGGAGCTGTTTTTT
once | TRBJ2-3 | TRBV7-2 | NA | CASSLAHGGITDTQYF | TGTGCCAGCAGCTTAGCGCACGGCGGGATCACAGATACGCAGTATTTT
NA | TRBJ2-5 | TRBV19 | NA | CASTSSSGGETQYF | TGTGCCAGTACCTCTTCCTCCGGGGGTGAGACCCAGTACTTC